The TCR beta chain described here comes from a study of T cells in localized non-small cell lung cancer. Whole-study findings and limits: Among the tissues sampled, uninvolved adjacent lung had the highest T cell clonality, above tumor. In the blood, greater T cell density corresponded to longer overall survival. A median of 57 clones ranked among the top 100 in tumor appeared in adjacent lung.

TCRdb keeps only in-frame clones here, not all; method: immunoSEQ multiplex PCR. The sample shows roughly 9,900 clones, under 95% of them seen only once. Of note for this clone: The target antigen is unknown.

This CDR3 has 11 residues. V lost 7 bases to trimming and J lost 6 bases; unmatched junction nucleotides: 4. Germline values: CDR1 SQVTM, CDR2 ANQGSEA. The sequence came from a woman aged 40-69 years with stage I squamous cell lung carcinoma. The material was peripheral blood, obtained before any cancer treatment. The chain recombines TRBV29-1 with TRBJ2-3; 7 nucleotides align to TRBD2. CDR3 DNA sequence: TGCAGCGGGGGGAGGGCGGATACGCAGTATTTT. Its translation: CSGGRADTQYF.